What follows describes a single T cell receptor beta chain. No antigen is known for it. The time point here: week 35, safety follow-up. Mutant IDH1 20-mer peptide, at 300 ug, made up each vaccine dose, with topical imiquimod. The data were taken from a study of a mutant IDH1 vaccine in newly diagnosed glioma. Study at large: Treated patients had a mean age of approximately 41 years and a sex split that was approximately 62% male and about 38% female. It was radiotherapy, temozolomide, or both that patients received previously, with most receiving both. Week 35 held visit V12, while week 47 held visit V13. Findings and caveats of the study: Top peripheral T cell clonotype shifts appeared unrelated to pseudoprogression.

Germline-derived CDR1 and CDR2 are LNHDA and SQIVND (reference sequence). The CDR3 loop spans 17 amino acids. V was shortened by 3 bases and J by 0 bases, with 15 bases between the two germline ends. The method was immunoSEQ multiplex PCR; TCRdb's version includes in-frame clones alone and lacks a portion of them. The table has approximately 50,000 clones, 70% to 80% seen once. Sequences were derived from PBMCs, sampled from a glioma patient whose treatment included an IDH1 peptide vaccine. This chain joins TRBV19 and TRBJ2-1, with no clear D. This clonotype was obtained from a man aged 35 to 55 with glioma. The DNA for the CDR3 is TGTGCCAGTAGTATTGCGAGAATTCCAAGCTCCTACAATGAGCAGTTCTTC. Translating it yields CASSIARIPSSYNEQFF.